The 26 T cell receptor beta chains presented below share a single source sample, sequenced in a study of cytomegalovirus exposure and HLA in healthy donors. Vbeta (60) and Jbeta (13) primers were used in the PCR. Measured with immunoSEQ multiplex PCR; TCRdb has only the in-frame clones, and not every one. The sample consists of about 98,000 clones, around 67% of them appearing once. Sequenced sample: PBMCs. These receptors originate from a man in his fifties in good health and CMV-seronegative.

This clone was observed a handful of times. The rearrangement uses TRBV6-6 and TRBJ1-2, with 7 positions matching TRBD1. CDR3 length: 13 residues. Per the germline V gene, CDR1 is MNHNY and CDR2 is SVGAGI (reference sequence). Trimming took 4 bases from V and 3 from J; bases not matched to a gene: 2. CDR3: CASSFTGDYGYTF. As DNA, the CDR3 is TGTGCCAGCAGTTTCACAGGGGACTATGGCTACACCTTC.

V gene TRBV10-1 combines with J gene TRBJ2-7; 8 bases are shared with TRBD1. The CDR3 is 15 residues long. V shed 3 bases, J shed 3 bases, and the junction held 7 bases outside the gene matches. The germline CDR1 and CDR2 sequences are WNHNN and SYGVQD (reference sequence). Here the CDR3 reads CASSDFGQGLYEQYF. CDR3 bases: TGCGCCAGCAGTGACTTCGGACAGGGCCTCTACGAGCAGTACTTC.

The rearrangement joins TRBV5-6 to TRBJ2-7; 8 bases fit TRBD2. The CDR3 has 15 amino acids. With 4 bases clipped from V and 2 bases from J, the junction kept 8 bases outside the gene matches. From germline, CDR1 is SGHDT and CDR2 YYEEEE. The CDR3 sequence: CASSPLPAGAYEQYF. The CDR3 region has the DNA TGTGCCAGCAGCCCCTTGCCAGCGGGGGCCTACGAGCAGTACTTC.

CDR3 nucleotides: TGCGCCAGCAGGCTGGCGGGGGGTTCTTCTTTCTACAATGAGCAGTTCTTC. Protein sequence: CASRLAGGSSFYNEQFF. The chain joins TRBV5-1 to TRBJ2-1; 8 nucleotides agree with TRBD2. The V and J ends lost 5 bases and 3 bases, in that order; junction bases with no gene match: 13. This CDR3 has 17 residues. Germline V lookup: CDR1 SGHRS, CDR2 YFSETQ.

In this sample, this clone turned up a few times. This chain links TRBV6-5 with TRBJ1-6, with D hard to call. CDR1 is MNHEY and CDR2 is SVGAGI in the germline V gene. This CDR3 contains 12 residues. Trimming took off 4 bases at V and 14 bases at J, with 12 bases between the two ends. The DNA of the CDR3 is TGTGCCAGCAGTTCACGGGATCGGGCCCTCCACTTT. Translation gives CASSSRDRALHF.

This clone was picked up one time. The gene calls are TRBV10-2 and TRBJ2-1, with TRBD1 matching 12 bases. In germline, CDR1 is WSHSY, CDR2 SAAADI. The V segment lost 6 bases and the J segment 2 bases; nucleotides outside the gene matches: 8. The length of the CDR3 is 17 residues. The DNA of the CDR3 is TGCGCCAGCAGCGCACCGGGACAGGGGGCGACCTACAATGAGCAGTTCTTC. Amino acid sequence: CASSAPGQGATYNEQFF.

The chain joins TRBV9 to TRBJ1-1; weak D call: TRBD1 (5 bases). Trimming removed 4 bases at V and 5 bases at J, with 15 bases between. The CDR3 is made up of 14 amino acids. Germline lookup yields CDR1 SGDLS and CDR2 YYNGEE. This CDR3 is CASSPQVHETEAFF. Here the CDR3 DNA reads TGTGCCAGCAGCCCACAGGTGCACGAGACTGAAGCTTTCTTT.

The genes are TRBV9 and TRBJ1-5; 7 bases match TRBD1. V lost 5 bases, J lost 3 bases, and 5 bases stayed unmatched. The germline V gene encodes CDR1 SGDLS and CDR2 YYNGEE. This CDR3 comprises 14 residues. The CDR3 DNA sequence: TGTGCCAGCAGTCGGGGACAGCCCAATCAGCCCCAGCATTTT. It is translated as CASSRGQPNQPQHF.

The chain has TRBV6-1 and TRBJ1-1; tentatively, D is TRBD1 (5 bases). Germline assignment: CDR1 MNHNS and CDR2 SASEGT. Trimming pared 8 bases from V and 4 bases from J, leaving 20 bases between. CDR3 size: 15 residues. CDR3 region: CASGRWEGMSTEAFF. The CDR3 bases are TGTGCCAGCGGCCGTTGGGAGGGGATGAGCACTGAAGCTTTCTTT.

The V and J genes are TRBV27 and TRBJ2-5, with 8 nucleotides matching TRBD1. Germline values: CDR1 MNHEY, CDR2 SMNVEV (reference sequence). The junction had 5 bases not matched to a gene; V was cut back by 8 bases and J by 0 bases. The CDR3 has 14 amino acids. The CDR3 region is CASGQGSYQETQYF. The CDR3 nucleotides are TGTGCCAGCGGACAGGGTAGCTACCAAGAGACCCAGTACTTC.

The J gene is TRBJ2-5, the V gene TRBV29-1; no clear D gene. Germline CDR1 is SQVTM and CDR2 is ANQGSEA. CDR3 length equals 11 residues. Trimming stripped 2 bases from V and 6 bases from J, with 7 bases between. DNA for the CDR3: TGCAGCGTTGAAACTCTGAAGACCCAGTACTTC. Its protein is CSVETLKTQYF.

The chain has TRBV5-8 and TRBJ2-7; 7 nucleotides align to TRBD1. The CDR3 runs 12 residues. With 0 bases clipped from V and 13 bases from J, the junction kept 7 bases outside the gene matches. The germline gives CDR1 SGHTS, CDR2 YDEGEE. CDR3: CASSLVLQGRYF. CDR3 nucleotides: TGTGCCAGCAGCTTGGTTCTACAGGGGCGCTACTTC.

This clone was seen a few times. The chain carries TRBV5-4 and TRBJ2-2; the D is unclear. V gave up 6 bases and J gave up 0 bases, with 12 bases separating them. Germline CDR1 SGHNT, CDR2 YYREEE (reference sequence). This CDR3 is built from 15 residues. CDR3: CASTEWMANTGELFF. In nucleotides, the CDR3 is TGTGCCAGCACGGAGTGGATGGCGAACACCGGGGAGCTGTTTTTT.

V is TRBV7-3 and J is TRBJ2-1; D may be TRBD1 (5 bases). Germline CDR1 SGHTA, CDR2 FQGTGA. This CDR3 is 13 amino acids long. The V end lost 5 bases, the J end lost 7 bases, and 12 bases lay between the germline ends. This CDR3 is CASSPLRGNEQFF. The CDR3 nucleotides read TGTGCCAGCAGCCCTCTAAGGGGTAATGAGCAGTTCTTC.

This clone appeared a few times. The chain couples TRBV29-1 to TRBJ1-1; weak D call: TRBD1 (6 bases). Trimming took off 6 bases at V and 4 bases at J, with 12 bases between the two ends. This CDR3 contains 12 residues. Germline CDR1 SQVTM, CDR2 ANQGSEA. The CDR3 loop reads CSVPPGATEAFF. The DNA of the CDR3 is TGCAGCGTACCCCCAGGGGCCACTGAAGCTTTCTTT.

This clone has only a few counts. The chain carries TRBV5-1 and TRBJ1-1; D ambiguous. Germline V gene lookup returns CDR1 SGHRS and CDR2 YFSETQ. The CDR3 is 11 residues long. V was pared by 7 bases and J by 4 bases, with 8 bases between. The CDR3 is CASLETTEAFF. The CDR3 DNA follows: TGCGCCAGCTTGGAGACCACTGAAGCTTTCTTT.

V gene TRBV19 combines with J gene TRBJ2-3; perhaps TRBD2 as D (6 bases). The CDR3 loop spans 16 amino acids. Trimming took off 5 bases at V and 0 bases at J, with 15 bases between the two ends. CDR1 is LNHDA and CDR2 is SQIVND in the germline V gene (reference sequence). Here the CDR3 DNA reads TGTGCCAGTAGTTCTTGGGCGGGGCCGAGCACAGATACGCAGTATTTT. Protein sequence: CASSSWAGPSTDTQYF.

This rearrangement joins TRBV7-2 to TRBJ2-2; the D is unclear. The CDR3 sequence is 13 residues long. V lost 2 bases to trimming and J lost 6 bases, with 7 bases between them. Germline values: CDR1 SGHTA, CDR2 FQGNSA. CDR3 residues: CASSLTPAGELFF. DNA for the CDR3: TGTGCCAGCAGCTTAACCCCGGCCGGGGAGCTGTTTTTT.

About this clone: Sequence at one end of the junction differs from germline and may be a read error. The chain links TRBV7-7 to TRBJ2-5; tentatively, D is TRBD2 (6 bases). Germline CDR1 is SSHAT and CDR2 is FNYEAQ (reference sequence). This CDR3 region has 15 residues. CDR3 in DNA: TGTGCTAGCAGACCACCCGGGACTCCTGAGGAGACCCAGTACTTC. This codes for CASRPPGTPEETQYF.

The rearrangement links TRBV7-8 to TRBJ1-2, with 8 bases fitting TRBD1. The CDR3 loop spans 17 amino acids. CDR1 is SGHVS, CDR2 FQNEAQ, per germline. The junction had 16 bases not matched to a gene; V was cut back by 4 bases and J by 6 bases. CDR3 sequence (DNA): TGTGCCAGCAGCTCCGGGCCAGGGGGCGCTGAGGTGGATGGCTACACCTTC. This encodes CASSSGPGGAEVDGYTF. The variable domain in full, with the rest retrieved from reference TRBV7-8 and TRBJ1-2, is GAGVSQSPRYKVAKRGQDVALRCDPISGHVSLFWYQQALGQGPEFLTYFQNEAQLDKSGLPSDRFFAERPEGSVSTLKIQRTQQEDSAVYLCASSSGPGGAEVDGYTFGSGTRLTVV.

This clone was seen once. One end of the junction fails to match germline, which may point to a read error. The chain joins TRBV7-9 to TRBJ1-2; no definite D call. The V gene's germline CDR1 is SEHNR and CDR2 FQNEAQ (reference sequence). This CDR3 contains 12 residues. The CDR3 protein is CSSSFGDYGYTF. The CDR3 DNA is TGTTCCAGCAGCTTTGGAGACTATGGCTACACCTTC.

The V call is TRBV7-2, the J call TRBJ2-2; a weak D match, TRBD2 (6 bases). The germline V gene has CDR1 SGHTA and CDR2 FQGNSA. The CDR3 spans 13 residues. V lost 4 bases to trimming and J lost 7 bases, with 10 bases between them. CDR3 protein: CASSSLRDGELFF. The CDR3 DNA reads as TGTGCCAGCAGCTCCCTGCGGGACGGGGAGCTGTTTTTT.

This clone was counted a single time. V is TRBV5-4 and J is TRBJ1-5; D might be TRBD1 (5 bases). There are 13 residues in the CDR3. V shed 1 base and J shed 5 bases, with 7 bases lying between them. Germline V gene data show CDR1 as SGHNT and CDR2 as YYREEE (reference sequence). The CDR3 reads CASSLQGYQPQHF. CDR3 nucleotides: TGTGCCAGCAGCTTGCAGGGATATCAGCCCCAGCATTTT.

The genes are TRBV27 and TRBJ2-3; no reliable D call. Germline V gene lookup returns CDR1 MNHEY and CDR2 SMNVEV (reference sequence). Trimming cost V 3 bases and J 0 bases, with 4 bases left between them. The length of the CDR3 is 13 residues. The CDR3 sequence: CASSLGSTDTQYF. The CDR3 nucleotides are TGTGCCAGCAGTTTGGGCAGCACAGATACGCAGTATTTT.

CDR3 sequence reads: CASSSLGNEQFF. CDR3 bases: TGTGCCAGCAGCTCGCTAGGTAATGAGCAGTTCTTC. The chain joins TRBV11-3 to TRBJ2-1, with no clear D. Germline V CDR1 and CDR2: SGHNT, YENEEA. Deletions cut 4 bases from V and 7 bases from J, with 8 bases between. The CDR3 contains 12 residues.

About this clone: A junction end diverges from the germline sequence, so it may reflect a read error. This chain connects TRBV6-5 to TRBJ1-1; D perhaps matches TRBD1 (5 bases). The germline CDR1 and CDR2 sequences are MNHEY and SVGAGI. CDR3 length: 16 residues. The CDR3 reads CVSSYSSNRINTEAFF. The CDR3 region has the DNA TGTGTCAGCAGTTACTCGAGTAACAGGATAAACACTGAAGCTTTCTTT.